The subject of this entry is one T cell receptor (beta chain). A much larger clone lies one base from this, so it may be a read error. This CDR3 has 15 residues. Germline values: CDR1 MRHNA, CDR2 SNTAGT. These data belong to a study of T-cell reconstitution after alpha-beta-depleted transplantation in children. Unique molecular identifiers featured in how the TCRbeta library was prepared. TCRdb re-derived calls from the PCR reads in MiXCR, one entry per CDR3 protein. Here the sample spans some 340,000 distinct CDR3 sequences, approximately 10% being singletons. The V gene is TRBV6-4, the J gene TRBJ2-6, with D perhaps matching TRBD1 (5 bases). Sequenced material: PBMCs from the stem cell graft donor, taken from the stem cell graft. This receptor was obtained from a human donor who donated a stem cell graft to a child with acute lymphoblastic leukemia. The CDR3 is CASSLDASGANGLTF. The CDR3, as DNA: TGTGCCAGCAGCCTCGACGCCTCTGGGGCCAACGGCCTGACTTTC.